Shown below are 18 T cell receptor beta chains from a single sample sequenced in a study of CD8 T cells in Susac syndrome. Reverse transcription of about 0.5 to 1 ug RNA used random hexamers. Each CDR3 protein is one row after TCRdb ran MiXCR on the immunoSEQ multiplex PCR reads. The sample records about 130,000 distinct CDR3 sequences, around nine tenths being singletons. Sequencing used CD8+ T cells from PBMCs. The receptors were sampled from a human donor with multiple sclerosis.

V and J are TRBV4-3 and TRBJ2-3, with 8 positions matching TRBD2. Germline loops: CDR1 LGHNA, CDR2 YSLEER. This CDR3 contains 15 residues. Trimming removed 6 bases from V and 2 bases from J; junction bases left unmatched: 7. The CDR3: CASREGRGDTDTQYF. The CDR3 DNA follows: TGCGCCAGCAGGGAAGGGCGGGGGGACACAGATACGCAGTATTTT.

The chain has TRBV20-1 and TRBJ2-7; D might be TRBD1 or TRBD2, each matching 6 bases. Trimming took 5 bases from V and 2 from J, leaving 16 bases between them. CDR3 length equals 14 residues. From germline, CDR1 is DFQATT and CDR2 SNEGSKA (reference sequence). The CDR3 bases are TGCAGTGCTGAGGGGGAGGAAAACCCCTACGAGCAGTACTTC. As protein: CSAEGEENPYEQYF.

The CDR3 DNA sequence: TGCAGTGCTAGACCGACAGGGTGGCCTAACTATGGCTACACCTTC. Its protein is CSARPTGWPNYGYTF. This chain links TRBV20-1 with TRBJ1-2; 7 nucleotides match TRBD1. V lost 2 bases and J lost 0; bases outside the gene matches: 6. Germline-derived CDR1 and CDR2 are DFQATT and SNEGSKA (reference sequence). This CDR3 comprises 15 residues.

The chain couples TRBV3-1 to TRBJ2-1, with D possibly being TRBD2 (5 bases). Trimming took off 0 bases at V and 10 bases at J, with 13 bases between the two ends. The CDR3 contains 14 residues. Looked up from germline, CDR1 is LGHDT and CDR2 is YNNKEL (reference sequence). CDR3 sequence: CASSQERATTEQFF. The CDR3 DNA is TGTGCCAGCAGCCAAGAGAGGGCAACTACCGAGCAGTTCTTC.

The chain recombines TRBV25-1 with TRBJ1-6; no firm D call. This CDR3 spans 12 amino acids. Germline CDR1 MGHDK, CDR2 SYGVNS. Trimming took 4 bases from V and 8 from J, leaving 6 bases between them. The CDR3 bases are TGTGCCAGCAGTGGGATCCATTCACCCCTCCACTTT. Translating gives CASSGIHSPLHF. The full variable domain, rest sourced from reference TRBV25-1 and TRBJ1-6, is EADIYQTPRYLVIGTGKKITLECSQTMGHDKMYWYQQDPGMELHLIHYSYGVNSTEKGDLSSESTVSRIRTEHFPLTLESARPSHTSQYLCASSGIHSPLHFGNGTRLTVT.

The V gene is TRBV5-4, the J gene TRBJ2-1; D gene uncertain. Germline assignment: CDR1 SGHNT and CDR2 YYREEE (reference sequence). The CDR3 is 15 residues long. V was cut by 5 bases and J by 4 bases, with 16 bases left in between. CDR3 region: CASSYGSLHYNEQFF. The CDR3 coding sequence is TGTGCCAGCAGTTACGGTAGCTTACATTACAATGAGCAGTTCTTC.

This sequence joins TRBV7-9 and TRBJ2-2; 13 positions match TRBD2. V was pared by 5 bases and J by 3 bases, with 9 bases of the junction left unmatched. The germline V gene encodes CDR1 SEHNR and CDR2 FQNEAQ (reference sequence). The length of the CDR3 is 18 residues. The CDR3 loop is CASSLGTSGAPDTGELFF. DNA of the CDR3: TGTGCCAGCAGCCTCGGGACTAGCGGGGCCCCGGACACCGGGGAGCTGTTTTTT.

The V and J genes are TRBV4-1 and TRBJ2-7; D uncertain. The germline V gene encodes CDR1 MGHRA and CDR2 YSYEKL. The CDR3 extends over 13 amino acids. Trimming shortened V by 0 bases and J by 4 bases, and 7 bases separated the two germline ends. The CDR3 here is CASSQDPVYEQYF. CDR3 nucleotide sequence: TGCGCCAGCAGCCAAGATCCGGTTTACGAGCAGTACTTC.

The V call is TRBV27, the J call TRBJ2-1; TRBD2 might be the D (6 bases). This CDR3 contains 17 residues. Germline V gene data show CDR1 as MNHEY and CDR2 as SMNVEV (reference sequence). V dropped 0 bases and J dropped 2 bases, with 14 bases sitting between them. CDR3 DNA: TGTGCCAGCAGTTTATCGGAGGGGACTCCCACCTACAATGAGCAGTTCTTC. It is translated as CASSLSEGTPTYNEQFF.

The CDR3 here is CASSYSRELARTYNEQFF. CDR3 nucleotides: TGTGCCAGCAGTTACTCCCGGGAGTTAGCGCGGACTTACAATGAGCAGTTCTTC. The J gene is TRBJ2-1, the V gene TRBV6-2 or TRBV6-3; a weak D match, TRBD2 (6 bases). CDR1 is MNHEY and CDR2 is SVGEGT in the germline V gene. Trimming shortened V by 0 bases and J by 4 bases, and 19 bases separated the two germline ends. The CDR3 is made up of 18 amino acids.

The gene calls are TRBV7-9 and TRBJ2-7, with D perhaps being TRBD1 or TRBD2 (5 bases each). CDR3 length: 16 residues. V lost 5 bases and J 0 bases, leaving 17 bases between the germline ends. Germline-derived CDR1 and CDR2 are SEHNR and FQNEAQ (reference sequence). CDR3 DNA sequence: TGTGCCAGCAGCACCGCTACCGGGACGAACTCCTACGAGCAGTACTTC. This gives the protein CASSTATGTNSYEQYF. The whole variable domain, remainder taken from reference TRBV7-9 and TRBJ2-7, is DTGVSQNPRHKITKRGQNVTFRCDPISEHNRLYWYRQTLGQGPEFLTYFQNEAQLEKSRLLSDRFSAERPKGSFSTLEIQRTEQGDSAMYLCASSTATGTNSYEQYFGPGTRLTVT.

The V gene is TRBV7-9, the J gene TRBJ2-5; D is unclear. Germline values: CDR1 SEHNR, CDR2 FQNEAQ (reference sequence). V was clipped by 5 bases and J by 5 bases, with 12 bases between them. The CDR3 contains 13 residues. The CDR3 DNA reads TGTGCCAGCAGCGCCCGCCAGGTTGAGACCCAGTACTTC. It specifies CASSARQVETQYF.

This clonotype has more than one count but fewer than ten. The rearrangement joins TRBV6-2 or TRBV6-3 to TRBJ2-5; tentatively, D is TRBD1 or TRBD2 (5 bases each). The V gene's germline CDR1 is MNHEY and CDR2 SVGEGT. The CDR3 is 13 amino acids. Trimming removed 8 bases at V and 5 bases at J, with 15 bases between. The CDR3: CASGLGRGETQYF. For the CDR3, the DNA is TGTGCCAGCGGTTTGGGCCGGGGCGAGACCCAGTACTTC.

The V call is TRBV7-9, the J call TRBJ1-3; TRBD1 agrees at 8 bases. The CDR3 contains 16 residues. V trimming: 5 bases; J trimming: 8 bases; junction bases outside the gene matches: 14. Germline assignment: CDR1 SEHNR and CDR2 FQNEAQ (reference sequence). CDR3 nucleotide sequence: TGTGCCAGCAGCCCCATCCTCACGGGACAGGCTGACACCATATATTTT. This gives the protein CASSPILTGQADTIYF.

The V call is TRBV12-5, the J call TRBJ1-1, with D possibly TRBD1 on 5 matching bases. Germline CDR1 and CDR2: LGHNT and FRNRAP. V was trimmed by 7 bases and J by 4 bases, leaving 10 bases between them. This CDR3 region has 12 residues. CDR3 in amino acids: CASAEGSTEAFF. DNA for the CDR3: TGTGCTAGTGCCGAGGGGAGCACTGAAGCTTTCTTT.

The V gene is TRBV28, the J gene TRBJ2-7, with TRBD1 as a possible D gene (5 bases). V lost 4 bases, J lost 6 bases, and 22 bases lay in between. Germline values: CDR1 MDHEN, CDR2 SYDVKM. The length of the CDR3 is 16 residues. CDR3 amino acids: CASSSLWTGMGREQYF. For the CDR3, the DNA is TGTGCCAGCAGTTCTCTTTGGACCGGCATGGGGCGCGAGCAGTACTTC.

V and J are TRBV20-1 and TRBJ1-1; D gene unclear. CDR3 length: 15 residues. V dropped 0 bases and J dropped 5 bases, with 16 bases sitting between them. Germline V CDR1 and CDR2: DFQATT, SNEGSKA (reference sequence). The CDR3 protein is CSARDEVSLGTEAFF. CDR3 bases: TGCAGTGCTAGAGATGAGGTGTCCCTTGGGACTGAAGCTTTCTTT.

This clonotype is a singleton in its sample. The rearrangement uses TRBV4-1 and TRBJ2-1; TRBD2 is a possible D gene (6 bases). The germline V gene encodes CDR1 MGHRA and CDR2 YSYEKL. V was pared by 0 bases and J by 6 bases, with 12 bases between. This CDR3 is built from 15 residues. The CDR3 bases are TGCGCCAGCAGCCAAGACGTTAGCGGAGGCAATGAGCAGTTCTTC. This sequence encodes CASSQDVSGGNEQFF.